This TCR beta chain was documented in a study of cytomegalovirus exposure and HLA in healthy donors. Findings and caveats of the study: Analysis performed later found about 18,000 TCR beta sequences associated with HLA alleles at 0.05 false discovery rate. According to reports, the classifier identified cytomegalovirus status with high specificity and sensitivity.

This CDR3 spans 14 amino acids. V lost 8 bases, J lost 4 bases, and 9 bases stayed unmatched. PCR involved 60 Vbeta and 13 Jbeta primers. TCRdb's copy holds only in-frame clones and misses some; the assay was immunoSEQ multiplex PCR. The table lists 100,000 or so clones, about four fifths of them singletons, with more than 4.5% in the top ten. Turning to this clone: As yet, its antigen is unknown.

This sequence originates from a man aged 40-49 years in good health and CMV-seropositive. Sequences were obtained from PBMCs. The V gene is TRBV23-1, the J gene TRBJ1-2; 8 nucleotides match TRBD1. TRBV23-1 is an open reading frame whose function is uncertain. CDR3 sequence (DNA): TGCGCCAGCGGCCCCGACAGGGGATTCTATGGCTACACCTTC. It specifies CASGPDRGFYGYTF.